Shown below are 30 T cell receptor beta chains from a single sample sequenced in a study of chronic HIV infection and antiretroviral therapy. TCRdb analysed the 5' RACE reads with MiXCR anew, one entry per CDR3 protein. The sample shows around 30,000 distinct CDR3 sequences, 7% to 10% of them seen only once. Input material: peripheral blood. Receptors originate from an adult who had HIV and had not received antiretroviral therapy, or was an uninfected healthy control (not recorded which).

The sample holds many counts of this clonotype. The V gene is TRBV27, the J gene TRBJ2-7, with D possibly being TRBD2 (5 bases). CDR1 is MNHEY, CDR2 SMNVEV, per germline (reference sequence). V lost 2 bases to trimming and J lost 4 bases, with 15 bases between them. The CDR3 runs 15 residues. The CDR3: CASSLNLHGVYEQYF. CDR3 DNA: TGTGCCAGCAGTTTAAACCTACACGGGGTGTACGAGCAGTACTTC.

The chain employs TRBV18 and TRBJ1-1; D gene ambiguous. Trimming removed 3 bases at V and 2 bases at J, with 10 bases between. The CDR3 has 14 amino acids. Germline V lookup: CDR1 KGHSH, CDR2 LQKENI. The CDR3 loop reads CASSPPEKNTEAFF. As DNA, the CDR3 is TGTGCCAGCTCACCGCCCGAAAAAAACACTGAAGCTTTCTTT.

This chain connects TRBV5-1 to TRBJ2-3; 10 bases align to TRBD2. Per germline, CDR1 SGHRS and CDR2 YFSETQ. V dropped 6 bases and J dropped 1; count of bases not matched to a gene: 2. This CDR3 region has 14 residues. CDR3 coding DNA: TGCGCCAGCACTAGCGGGGGCCGCACAGATACGCAGTATTTT. Translated: CASTSGGRTDTQYF. Variable domain in full (rest from reference TRBV5-1 and TRBJ2-3): KAGVTQTPRYLIKTRGQQVTLSCSPISGHRSVSWYQQTPGQGLQFLFEYFSETQRNKGNFPGRFSGRQFSNSRSEMNVSTLELGDSALYLCASTSGGRTDTQYFGPGTRLTVL.

This clonotype was counted many times. CDR3 nucleotides: TGTGCCAGCAGTCCAGGGGTAAAGCTCCCTACCTACAATGAGCAGTTCTTC. It codes for CASSPGVKLPTYNEQFF. This sequence joins TRBV6-4 and TRBJ2-1, with a weak D call TRBD1 (6 bases). CDR3 length equals 17 residues. V lost 5 bases and J 2 bases, leaving 19 bases between the germline ends. CDR1 MRHNA and CDR2 SNTAGT come from the germline V gene.

The table lists this clonotype with a few counts. The chain uses TRBV27 and TRBJ2-2, with D hard to call. Between the trimmed V and J ends, which lost 6 bases and 5 bases, there was a span of 10 bases. Germline CDR1 MNHEY, CDR2 SMNVEV (reference sequence). The CDR3 runs 13 residues. The CDR3, as DNA: TGTGCCAGCAGCAGAACTTTAACCGGGGAGCTGTTTTTT. Protein product: CASSRTLTGELFF.

Many counts were recorded for this clonotype. V gene TRBV9 combines with J gene TRBJ2-5, with 7 bases identical to TRBD1. This CDR3 is built from 15 residues. Germline values: CDR1 SGDLS, CDR2 YYNGEE. Trimming at V came to 3 bases and at J to 5 bases, leaving 10 bases not matched to a gene. The CDR3 DNA reads TGTGCCAGCAGCGCCGCTGACAGGGTGAAGGAGACCCAGTACTTC. Translating it yields CASSAADRVKETQYF.

The genes are TRBV5-6 and TRBJ2-2; D gene ambiguous. The CDR3 has 12 amino acids. Germline V gives CDR1 SGHDT, CDR2 YYEEEE. Deletions cut 1 base from V and 7 bases from J, with 5 bases between. CDR3 protein: CASSLPVGELFF. CDR3 nucleotide sequence: TGTGCCAGCAGCTTGCCGGTCGGGGAGCTGTTTTTT.

There are many counts of this clonotype. This chain uses TRBV20-1 with TRBJ2-2; possible D gene TRBD1, 6 bases. The V and J ends lost 2 bases and 4 bases respectively, with 11 bases between them. The CDR3 has 14 residues. Germline-derived CDR1 and CDR2 are DFQATT and SNEGSKA (reference sequence). The chain's CDR3 is CSARLDSLTGELFF. In nucleotides, the CDR3 is TGCAGTGCTAGATTGGACAGCCTCACCGGGGAGCTGTTTTTT.

This chain joins TRBV6-5 and TRBJ1-2; no firm D call. The CDR3 runs to 15 residues. Germline V gene sequence: CDR1 MNHEY, CDR2 SVGAGI. The V and J ends lost 5 bases and 4 bases respectively, with 17 bases between them. CDR3 loop: CASSPSFIGLYGYTF. As DNA, the CDR3 is TGTGCCAGCAGTCCATCTTTTATTGGGCTCTATGGCTACACCTTC.

At least ten counts were recorded for this clonotype. The chain is built from TRBV29-1 and TRBJ1-1; D might be TRBD1 (5 bases). CDR3 length: 14 residues. V lost 1 base and J lost 4, with 13 bases in between. Germline loops: CDR1 SQVTM, CDR2 ANQGSEA. The CDR3 loop is CSVEVSQGPTEAFF. CDR3 sequence (DNA): TGCAGCGTTGAAGTTTCGCAGGGACCCACTGAAGCTTTCTTT.

The chain recombines TRBV14 with TRBJ1-1; unclear D gene. CDR1 is SGHDN, CDR2 FVKESK, per germline. V lost 8 bases and J 0 bases, leaving 7 bases between the germline ends. CDR3 size: 12 residues. The CDR3: CASGELNTEAFF. Written as DNA, the CDR3 is TGTGCCAGCGGAGAGCTGAACACTGAAGCTTTCTTT.

This clonotype has a count of ten or more. The CDR3 region has the DNA TGCAGCGTTGCCACGACCGGGACAGCGACAGATACGCAGTATTTT. This codes for CSVATTGTATDTQYF. This chain uses TRBV29-1 with TRBJ2-3, with 7 bases that match TRBD1. V lost 4 bases and J lost 3; bases outside the gene matches: 10. This CDR3 has 15 residues. The germline gives CDR1 SQVTM, CDR2 ANQGSEA.

This clonotype was observed many times. The CDR3 loop is CASSALTGSGNQPQHF. The DNA of the CDR3 is TGTGCCAGCAGCGCTCTGACAGGGTCCGGCAATCAGCCCCAGCATTTT. The chain carries TRBV28 and TRBJ1-5; 7 nucleotides agree with TRBD1. The germline V gene has CDR1 MDHEN and CDR2 SYDVKM. Trimming cost V 6 bases and J 2 bases; bases outside gene matches: 10. This CDR3 region has 16 residues.

This clonotype occurred many times. CDR3 region: CASSLPGNTIYF. In DNA form, the CDR3 reads TGTGCCAGCAGCTTACCTGGAAACACCATATATTTT. The gene calls are TRBV7-9 and TRBJ1-3; D ambiguous. Germline V gene lookup returns CDR1 SEHNR and CDR2 FQNEAQ (reference sequence). The CDR3 has 12 amino acids. Trimming stripped 2 bases from V and 2 bases from J, with 1 base between.

This clonotype was counted ten times or more. This rearrangement joins TRBV7-2 to TRBJ2-7; no firm D call. Germline V gene sequence: CDR1 SGHTA, CDR2 FQGNSA. This CDR3 spans 17 amino acids. Trimming pared 2 bases from V and 2 bases from J, leaving 19 bases between. As DNA, the CDR3 is TGTGCCAGCAGCTTATTGGGTCGAAAAGAAACAACCTACGAGCAGTACTTC. Translating gives CASSLLGRKETTYEQYF.

This clonotype has only a few counts. The chain is built from TRBV29-1 and TRBJ2-7; TRBD2 agrees at 14 bases. Germline V gene data show CDR1 as SQVTM and CDR2 as ANQGSEA. CDR3 length equals 17 residues. V was pared by 1 base and J by 3 bases, with 8 bases of the junction left unmatched. The CDR3 sequence is CSVEGGLAGGVSYEQYF. The CDR3 nucleotides read TGCAGCGTTGAAGGTGGACTAGCGGGAGGTGTCAGCTACGAGCAGTACTTC.

The sample holds many counts of this clonotype. The rearrangement uses TRBV6-4 and TRBJ2-2, with D tentatively TRBD1 (6 bases). This CDR3 is 14 amino acids long. Germline CDR1 MRHNA, CDR2 SNTAGT. V was shortened by 4 bases and J by 4 bases, with 10 bases between the two germline ends. The CDR3 sequence is CASSVGAGTGELFF. CDR3 DNA: TGTGCCAGCAGTGTGGGGGCTGGCACCGGGGAGCTGTTTTTT.

This sequence joins TRBV7-2 and TRBJ2-3, with 12 positions matching TRBD1. Germline V gene data show CDR1 as SGHTA and CDR2 as FQGNSA. This CDR3 has 15 amino acids. The ends lost 4 bases at V and 6 bases at J; junction bases unmatched: 5. The CDR3 DNA sequence: TGTGCCAGCAGCTGGGGGACAGGGGGCCCGGATACGCAGTATTTT. Residues: CASSWGTGGPDTQYF.

This clonotype was seen repeatedly, ten times or more. The chain combines TRBV7-9 with TRBJ2-7, with D hard to call. Between the trimmed V and J ends, which lost 5 bases and 7 bases, there was a span of 21 bases. Germline CDR1 is SEHNR and CDR2 is FQNEAQ (reference sequence). This CDR3 has 15 amino acids. CDR3: CASSPLPPRMEEQYF. In DNA, the CDR3 is TGTGCCAGCAGCCCTCTCCCCCCCAGGATGGAAGAGCAGTACTTC.

This clonotype was counted many times. The rearrangement uses TRBV20-1 and TRBJ1-4, with D unclear. The CDR3 is 16 residues long. Trimming took 5 bases from V and 0 from J, leaving 16 bases between them. Germline CDR1 and CDR2: DFQATT and SNEGSKA (reference sequence). The CDR3 region has the DNA TGCAGTGCTCCCCGGGTCAAAGGCTCAACTAATGAAAAACTGTTTTTT. This encodes CSAPRVKGSTNEKLFF.

This clonotype occurred a few times. This chain joins TRBV6-2 or TRBV6-3 and TRBJ2-1, with no clear D. The CDR3 has 12 amino acids. Trimming took 5 bases from V and 7 from J, leaving 9 bases between them. CDR1 is MNHEY, CDR2 SVGEGT, per germline. CDR3 nucleotide sequence: TGTGCCAGCAGTAACCTTCGAAATGAGCAGTTCTTC. As protein: CASSNLRNEQFF.

The sample holds many counts of this clonotype. The chain combines TRBV9 with TRBJ1-6; 7 bases are a match to TRBD1. Germline V CDR1 and CDR2: SGDLS, YYNGEE. V shed 0 bases, J shed 7 bases, and the junction held 4 bases outside the gene matches. The CDR3 extends over 15 amino acids. In DNA, the CDR3 is TGTGCCAGCAGCGTAGCCGGGACAGACAATTCACCCCTCCACTTT. This translates into CASSVAGTDNSPLHF. The whole variable domain, remainder taken from reference TRBV9 and TRBJ1-6, is DSGVTQTPKHLITATGQRVTLRCSPRSGDLSVYWYQQSLDQGLQFLIQYYNGEERAKGNILERFSAQQFPDLHSELNLSSLELGDSALYFCASSVAGTDNSPLHFGNGTRLTVT.

This clonotype was seen a few times. The gene calls are TRBV28 and TRBJ2-3, with a tentative D call TRBD1 (6 bases). Germline V gives CDR1 MDHEN, CDR2 SYDVKM. V lost 5 bases, J lost 5 bases, and 20 bases lay in between. The CDR3 length is 16 residues. The CDR3 reads CASSAQGKGLGDTQYF. The CDR3 DNA reads as TGTGCCAGCAGTGCGCAGGGGAAGGGCTTGGGAGATACGCAGTATTTT.

This chain uses TRBV29-1 with TRBJ1-1; D is ambiguous. Germline V lookup: CDR1 SQVTM, CDR2 ANQGSEA. Trimming took 1 base from V and 11 from J, leaving 14 bases between them. CDR3 size: 12 residues. Here the CDR3 DNA reads TGCAGCGTTGAAGCCTATGGGAACTCTGCTTTCTTT. Its protein is CSVEAYGNSAFF. The full variable domain, its missing parts supplied by reference TRBV29-1 and TRBJ1-1, is SAVISQKPSRDICQRGTSLTIQCQVDSQVTMMFWYRQQPGQSLTLIATANQGSEATYESGFVIDKFPISRPNLTFSTLTVSNMSPEDSSIYLCSVEAYGNSAFFGQGTRLTVV.

This clonotype showed up many times. The chain is built from TRBV7-9 and TRBJ2-3; 10 bases map to TRBD2. CDR1 is SEHNR, CDR2 FQNEAQ, per germline (reference sequence). Trimming at V came to 8 bases and at J to 2 bases, leaving 7 bases not matched to a gene. The CDR3 is 15 amino acids. This chain's CDR3 is CASSMTSGYTDTQYF. CDR3 nucleotides: TGTGCCAGCTCCATGACTAGCGGGTACACAGATACGCAGTATTTT. Looking up the rest from reference TRBV7-9 and TRBJ2-3 gives the full variable domain: DTGVSQNPRHKITKRGQNVTFRCDPISEHNRLYWYRQTLGQGPEFLTYFQNEAQLEKSRLLSDRFSAERPKGSFSTLEIQRTEQGDSAMYLCASSMTSGYTDTQYFGPGTRLTVL.

This clonotype was seen ten or more times. The V gene is TRBV7-2, the J gene TRBJ2-5; TRBD2 matches at 8 bases. Germline CDR1 is SGHTA and CDR2 is FQGNSA. This CDR3 is 16 amino acids long. After removal of 4 bases from V and 2 bases from J, the junction contained 9 bases not matched to a gene. CDR3: CASSSSGTRKQETQYF. In DNA form, the CDR3 reads TGTGCCAGCAGCTCGTCCGGGACTAGAAAACAAGAGACCCAGTACTTC.

This clonotype was counted only a few times. This chain's CDR3 is CASSLRLAEYNEQFF. CDR3 sequence (DNA): TGTGCCAGCAGCCTACGACTAGCGGAGTACAATGAGCAGTTCTTC. This chain joins TRBV4-2 and TRBJ2-1; TRBD2 matches at 9 bases. Germline assignment: CDR1 LGHNA and CDR2 YNFKEQ. Trimming removed 4 bases from V and 4 bases from J; junction bases left unmatched: 5. The CDR3 length is 15 residues.

There are many counts of this clonotype. This chain uses TRBV7-3 with TRBJ2-3; D possibly corresponds to TRBD1 (5 bases). The germline gives CDR1 SGHTA, CDR2 FQGTGA. The V gene lost 4 bases and the J gene lost 1 base, with 33 bases spanning the gap. CDR3 length: 22 residues. The chain's CDR3 is CASSSKPKQGNQPLLRTDTQYF. As DNA, the CDR3 is TGTGCCAGCAGCTCCAAACCAAAGCAGGGCAACCAACCCCTACTTCGCACAGATACGCAGTATTTT.

This clonotype was recorded a few times. The chain recombines TRBV11-3 with TRBJ2-1, with 8 bases fitting TRBD1. The V segment lost 4 bases and the J segment 4 bases; nucleotides outside the gene matches: 6. The CDR3 length is 15 residues. CDR1 and CDR2 (germline): SGHNT, YENEEA. The CDR3 sequence is CASSSGQGGYNEQFF. The CDR3 DNA reads as TGTGCCAGCAGCTCTGGACAGGGTGGTTACAATGAGCAGTTCTTC.

This clonotype was detected many times. This chain links TRBV14 with TRBJ2-5; unclear D gene. Trimming removed 4 bases from V and 2 bases from J, with 11 bases in between. Looked up from germline, CDR1 is SGHDN and CDR2 is FVKESK. This CDR3 has 14 residues. DNA of the CDR3: TGTGCCAGCAGCCTCATGGTTGGGCAAGAGACCCAGTACTTC. Its translation: CASSLMVGQETQYF.